This TCR beta chain was obtained from a study of T cell responses to AZD1222 COVID-19 vaccine. Findings and limits, study-wide: Spike-wide vaccine-associated CD4 TCRs dominated at 160-218 and 743-854. Spike-specific TCR breadth rose after two AZD1222 doses, and depth rose as well. Possibly, clonal diversity was underestimated; donors were largely white British and included more females. Among AZD1222 vaccinees, only 5 to 7 were seropositive at baseline.

Comments on this clone: Its antigen is undetermined.

The data were produced by immunoSEQ multiplex PCR, yet TCRdb's version contains in-frame clones alone and is incomplete. The sample yields about 130,000 clones, just over 90% seen once. Germline CDR1 reads MGHDK; CDR2 reads SYGVNS. The junction had 6 bases not matched to a gene; V was cut back by 3 bases and J by 6 bases. The CDR3 length is 16 residues. The sample was peripheral blood, taken on day 0 of AZD1222 vaccination. The sequence was obtained from an adult in good health. The chain recombines TRBV25-1 with TRBJ1-6, with TRBD1 matching 9 bases. The CDR3 DNA sequence: TGTGCCAGCAGTGATCCAGGACAGGGGTTTAATTCACCCCTCCACTTT. Its protein is CASSDPGQGFNSPLHF.